Listed here are 19 T cell receptor beta chains from one sample, sequenced in a study of T cells after posttransplantation cyclophosphamide. The repertoire was sequenced with immunoSEQ multiplex PCR; TCRdb's copy has only in-frame clones and lacks some. The sample lists fewer than 60,000 clones; 94% were seen once. Sequencing input: PBMCs. Receptors originate from a woman younger than 45 in good health and a related stem cell transplant donor.

The gene calls are TRBV10-3 and TRBJ1-1; no clear D. This CDR3 is built from 14 residues. Germline lookup yields CDR1 ENHRY and CDR2 SYGVKD. Trimming took off 7 bases at V and 4 bases at J, with 16 bases between the two ends. CDR3 DNA sequence: TGTGCCATCACCCCGGGAACCCGTCGCACTGAAGCTTTCTTT. Its protein product is CAITPGTRRTEAFF.

V gene TRBV11-2 combines with J gene TRBJ2-7; TRBD2 matches at 8 bases. V shed 5 bases and J 5 bases; nucleotides not matched to a gene: 17. CDR1 SGHAT and CDR2 FQNNGV come from the germline V gene. The CDR3 consists of 17 residues. This chain's CDR3 is CASSPPVIGGASHEQYF. CDR3 DNA sequence: TGTGCCAGCAGCCCCCCAGTTATCGGGGGGGCCAGCCACGAGCAGTACTTC.

The J gene is TRBJ1-1, the V gene TRBV2; D remains ambiguous. Germline CDR1 SNHLY, CDR2 FYNNEI. The length of the CDR3 is 15 residues. V lost 2 bases, J lost 11 bases, and 21 bases lay in between. Here the CDR3 DNA reads TGTGCCAGCAGTGAAACCAGGCCCCGGCGGGTTGGGGCTTTCTTT. Its translation is CASSETRPRRVGAFF.

This chain links TRBV10-3 with TRBJ1-1, with 7 nucleotides matching TRBD1. V shed 10 bases and J 1 base; nucleotides not matched to a gene: 6. Germline V lookup: CDR1 ENHRY, CDR2 SYGVKD. The CDR3 totals 13 residues. The CDR3 DNA reads TGTGCCACGGAGGGACAGCAGAACACTGAAGCTTTCTTT. Amino acids: CATEGQQNTEAFF.

J is TRBJ1-2 and V is TRBV19; D remains ambiguous. The CDR3 totals 12 residues. Germline loops: CDR1 LNHDA, CDR2 SQIVND (reference sequence). Deletions cut 6 bases from V and 6 bases from J, with 11 bases between. CDR3 sequence: CASSRRLDGYTF. The CDR3 coding sequence is TGTGCCAGTAGCAGGAGGCTGGATGGCTACACCTTC.

V is TRBV30 and J is TRBJ1-1, with D possibly TRBD1 on 5 matching bases. V lost 0 bases to trimming and J lost 3 bases, with 11 bases between them. The CDR3 extends over 14 amino acids. Germline V gives CDR1 GTSNPN, CDR2 SVGIG (reference sequence). The CDR3 sequence: CAWSVLSGYTEAFF. The DNA for the CDR3 is TGTGCCTGGAGTGTACTTTCAGGGTACACTGAAGCTTTCTTT.

The chain couples TRBV5-4 to TRBJ2-7, with 10 positions matching TRBD1. CDR3 size: 14 residues. V dropped 4 bases and J dropped 7; count of bases not matched to a gene: 8. From germline, CDR1 is SGHNT and CDR2 YYREEE (reference sequence). CDR3 nucleotide sequence: TGTGCCAGCAGCACTAGACAGGGGGCGCTTGAGCAGTACTTC. Encoded protein: CASSTRQGALEQYF.

The chain recombines TRBV21-1 with TRBJ2-7; the D call TRBD1 from the table was never checked on the DNA. TRBV21-1 corresponds to a pseudogene. The CDR3 length is 17 residues. CDR3 sequence: CASSKRNTGGCSYEQYF. The DNA for the CDR3 is TGTGCCAGCAGCAAGAGGAATACAGGGGGCTGCTCCTACGAGCAGTACTTC.

In nucleotides, the CDR3 is TGCGCCAGCAGTTTACTTAGCCCAATAGCGGGTCCCACAGATACGCAGTATTTT. It codes for CASSLLSPIAGPTDTQYF. V is TRBV5-1 and J is TRBJ2-3; 7 bases agree with TRBD2. Germline loops: CDR1 SGHRS, CDR2 YFSETQ. CDR3 length: 18 amino acids. V shed 5 bases, J shed 2 bases, and the junction held 17 bases outside the gene matches. Filled out from reference TRBV5-1 and TRBJ2-3, the complete variable domain reads KAGVTQTPRYLIKTRGQQVTLSCSPISGHRSVSWYQQTPGQGLQFLFEYFSETQRNKGNFPGRFSGRQFSNSRSEMNVSTLELGDSALYLCASSLLSPIAGPTDTQYFGPGTRLTVL.

The chain joins TRBV2 to TRBJ2-5; TRBD2 might be the D (6 bases). TRBJ2-7 matches the DNA end more closely, so the J call is doubtful. Germline values: CDR1 SNHLY, CDR2 FYNNEI. The CDR3 length is 16 residues. The CDR3 loop is CASRVNIRNGGYEQYF. Written as DNA, the CDR3 is TGTGCCAGCAGGGTGAATATCCGGAACGGGGGATACGAGCAGTACTTC.

The genes are TRBV27 and TRBJ2-7, with 7 bases matching TRBD1. J lost 9 bases, V lost 4 bases, and 6 bases had no gene match. Germline V lookup: CDR1 MNHEY, CDR2 SMNVEV (reference sequence). The CDR3 runs 12 residues. CDR3 in amino acids: CASSSTGTGQYF. For the CDR3, the DNA is TGTGCCAGCAGTTCGACAGGGACCGGGCAGTACTTC.

Only a few counts were recorded for this clone. J is TRBJ2-7 and V is TRBV5-4, with a tentative D call TRBD1 (7 bases). The V gene's germline CDR1 is SGHNT and CDR2 YYREEE (reference sequence). The CDR3 length is 13 residues. V gave up 7 bases and J gave up 2 bases, with 13 bases separating them. CDR3 DNA sequence: TGTGCCAGCCAGACAGGGAGGACCTACGAGCAGTACTTC. It is translated as CASQTGRTYEQYF.

The rearrangement links TRBV7-2 to TRBJ2-2; D gene uncertain. Trimming shortened V by 3 bases and J by 1 base, and 9 bases separated the two germline ends. Germline lookup yields CDR1 SGHTA and CDR2 FQGNSA. This CDR3 has 15 amino acids. The CDR3 DNA follows: TGTGCCAGCAGCTTGAGTGGGCAGAACACCGGGGAGCTGTTTTTT. Its translation is CASSLSGQNTGELFF.

V is TRBV5-4 and J is TRBJ2-7; 10 bases match TRBD2. The germline V gene has CDR1 SGHNT and CDR2 YYREEE (reference sequence). Trimming at V came to 3 bases and at J to 7 bases, leaving 10 bases not matched to a gene. The length of the CDR3 is 15 residues. In nucleotides, the CDR3 is TGTGCCAGCAGCTCTGTACAAGCGGGGGGGTGGGAGCAGTACTTC. This encodes CASSSVQAGGWEQYF.

V usage is TRBV5-5 and J usage is TRBJ1-3; the match to TRBD1 covers 7 bases. From germline, CDR1 is SGHKS and CDR2 YYEKEE (reference sequence). After removal of 4 bases from V and 0 bases from J, the junction contained 4 bases not matched to a gene. The CDR3 totals 15 residues. This CDR3 is CASSTGQSSGNTIYF. The CDR3 DNA reads as TGTGCCAGCAGCACGGGACAGAGCTCTGGAAACACCATATATTTT.

This sequence joins TRBV6-6 and TRBJ1-2; D unclear. This CDR3 contains 12 residues. Germline CDR1 MNHNY, CDR2 SVGAGI (reference sequence). The V and J ends lost 0 bases and 6 bases respectively, with 5 bases between them. The CDR3 coding sequence is TGTGCCAGCAGTTACTCCTCCCATGGCTACACCTTC. Its protein product is CASSYSSHGYTF.

This clone occurred a few times. The rearrangement uses TRBV2 and TRBJ1-5, with D possibly TRBD1 on 5 matching bases. Germline V gene sequence: CDR1 SNHLY, CDR2 FYNNEI. CDR3 length: 12 residues. Trimming stripped 7 bases from V and 9 bases from J, with 13 bases between. The CDR3 sequence: CASKGLLGPQHF. The CDR3 coding sequence is TGTGCCAGCAAGGGACTCCTAGGGCCCCAGCATTTT. Based on the CDR3 plus reference TRBV2 and TRBJ1-5, the full variable domain is EPEVTQTPSHQVTQMGQEVILRCVPISNHLYFYWYRQILGQKVEFLVSFYNNEISEKSEIFDDQFSVERPDGSNFTLKIRSTKLEDSAMYFCASKGLLGPQHFGDGTRLSIL.

In DNA, the CDR3 is TGTGCCAGCAGCTTGGGACAGGGATATAATTCACCCCTCCACTTT. It encodes CASSLGQGYNSPLHF. V and J are TRBV7-6 and TRBJ1-6, with TRBD1 matching 9 bases. V was clipped by 3 bases and J by 4 bases; unmatched bases: 1. This CDR3 has 15 residues. Germline V gene sequence: CDR1 SGHVS, CDR2 FNYEAQ.

The chain uses TRBV7-9 and TRBJ1-3; 7 bases align to TRBD1. The junction had 4 bases not matched to a gene; V was cut back by 5 bases and J by 0 bases. CDR1 and CDR2 (germline): SEHNR, FQNEAQ (reference sequence). The CDR3 length is 15 residues. CDR3: CASSRDSLSGNTIYF. CDR3 DNA: TGTGCCAGCAGCCGGGACAGTCTCTCTGGAAACACCATATATTTT.